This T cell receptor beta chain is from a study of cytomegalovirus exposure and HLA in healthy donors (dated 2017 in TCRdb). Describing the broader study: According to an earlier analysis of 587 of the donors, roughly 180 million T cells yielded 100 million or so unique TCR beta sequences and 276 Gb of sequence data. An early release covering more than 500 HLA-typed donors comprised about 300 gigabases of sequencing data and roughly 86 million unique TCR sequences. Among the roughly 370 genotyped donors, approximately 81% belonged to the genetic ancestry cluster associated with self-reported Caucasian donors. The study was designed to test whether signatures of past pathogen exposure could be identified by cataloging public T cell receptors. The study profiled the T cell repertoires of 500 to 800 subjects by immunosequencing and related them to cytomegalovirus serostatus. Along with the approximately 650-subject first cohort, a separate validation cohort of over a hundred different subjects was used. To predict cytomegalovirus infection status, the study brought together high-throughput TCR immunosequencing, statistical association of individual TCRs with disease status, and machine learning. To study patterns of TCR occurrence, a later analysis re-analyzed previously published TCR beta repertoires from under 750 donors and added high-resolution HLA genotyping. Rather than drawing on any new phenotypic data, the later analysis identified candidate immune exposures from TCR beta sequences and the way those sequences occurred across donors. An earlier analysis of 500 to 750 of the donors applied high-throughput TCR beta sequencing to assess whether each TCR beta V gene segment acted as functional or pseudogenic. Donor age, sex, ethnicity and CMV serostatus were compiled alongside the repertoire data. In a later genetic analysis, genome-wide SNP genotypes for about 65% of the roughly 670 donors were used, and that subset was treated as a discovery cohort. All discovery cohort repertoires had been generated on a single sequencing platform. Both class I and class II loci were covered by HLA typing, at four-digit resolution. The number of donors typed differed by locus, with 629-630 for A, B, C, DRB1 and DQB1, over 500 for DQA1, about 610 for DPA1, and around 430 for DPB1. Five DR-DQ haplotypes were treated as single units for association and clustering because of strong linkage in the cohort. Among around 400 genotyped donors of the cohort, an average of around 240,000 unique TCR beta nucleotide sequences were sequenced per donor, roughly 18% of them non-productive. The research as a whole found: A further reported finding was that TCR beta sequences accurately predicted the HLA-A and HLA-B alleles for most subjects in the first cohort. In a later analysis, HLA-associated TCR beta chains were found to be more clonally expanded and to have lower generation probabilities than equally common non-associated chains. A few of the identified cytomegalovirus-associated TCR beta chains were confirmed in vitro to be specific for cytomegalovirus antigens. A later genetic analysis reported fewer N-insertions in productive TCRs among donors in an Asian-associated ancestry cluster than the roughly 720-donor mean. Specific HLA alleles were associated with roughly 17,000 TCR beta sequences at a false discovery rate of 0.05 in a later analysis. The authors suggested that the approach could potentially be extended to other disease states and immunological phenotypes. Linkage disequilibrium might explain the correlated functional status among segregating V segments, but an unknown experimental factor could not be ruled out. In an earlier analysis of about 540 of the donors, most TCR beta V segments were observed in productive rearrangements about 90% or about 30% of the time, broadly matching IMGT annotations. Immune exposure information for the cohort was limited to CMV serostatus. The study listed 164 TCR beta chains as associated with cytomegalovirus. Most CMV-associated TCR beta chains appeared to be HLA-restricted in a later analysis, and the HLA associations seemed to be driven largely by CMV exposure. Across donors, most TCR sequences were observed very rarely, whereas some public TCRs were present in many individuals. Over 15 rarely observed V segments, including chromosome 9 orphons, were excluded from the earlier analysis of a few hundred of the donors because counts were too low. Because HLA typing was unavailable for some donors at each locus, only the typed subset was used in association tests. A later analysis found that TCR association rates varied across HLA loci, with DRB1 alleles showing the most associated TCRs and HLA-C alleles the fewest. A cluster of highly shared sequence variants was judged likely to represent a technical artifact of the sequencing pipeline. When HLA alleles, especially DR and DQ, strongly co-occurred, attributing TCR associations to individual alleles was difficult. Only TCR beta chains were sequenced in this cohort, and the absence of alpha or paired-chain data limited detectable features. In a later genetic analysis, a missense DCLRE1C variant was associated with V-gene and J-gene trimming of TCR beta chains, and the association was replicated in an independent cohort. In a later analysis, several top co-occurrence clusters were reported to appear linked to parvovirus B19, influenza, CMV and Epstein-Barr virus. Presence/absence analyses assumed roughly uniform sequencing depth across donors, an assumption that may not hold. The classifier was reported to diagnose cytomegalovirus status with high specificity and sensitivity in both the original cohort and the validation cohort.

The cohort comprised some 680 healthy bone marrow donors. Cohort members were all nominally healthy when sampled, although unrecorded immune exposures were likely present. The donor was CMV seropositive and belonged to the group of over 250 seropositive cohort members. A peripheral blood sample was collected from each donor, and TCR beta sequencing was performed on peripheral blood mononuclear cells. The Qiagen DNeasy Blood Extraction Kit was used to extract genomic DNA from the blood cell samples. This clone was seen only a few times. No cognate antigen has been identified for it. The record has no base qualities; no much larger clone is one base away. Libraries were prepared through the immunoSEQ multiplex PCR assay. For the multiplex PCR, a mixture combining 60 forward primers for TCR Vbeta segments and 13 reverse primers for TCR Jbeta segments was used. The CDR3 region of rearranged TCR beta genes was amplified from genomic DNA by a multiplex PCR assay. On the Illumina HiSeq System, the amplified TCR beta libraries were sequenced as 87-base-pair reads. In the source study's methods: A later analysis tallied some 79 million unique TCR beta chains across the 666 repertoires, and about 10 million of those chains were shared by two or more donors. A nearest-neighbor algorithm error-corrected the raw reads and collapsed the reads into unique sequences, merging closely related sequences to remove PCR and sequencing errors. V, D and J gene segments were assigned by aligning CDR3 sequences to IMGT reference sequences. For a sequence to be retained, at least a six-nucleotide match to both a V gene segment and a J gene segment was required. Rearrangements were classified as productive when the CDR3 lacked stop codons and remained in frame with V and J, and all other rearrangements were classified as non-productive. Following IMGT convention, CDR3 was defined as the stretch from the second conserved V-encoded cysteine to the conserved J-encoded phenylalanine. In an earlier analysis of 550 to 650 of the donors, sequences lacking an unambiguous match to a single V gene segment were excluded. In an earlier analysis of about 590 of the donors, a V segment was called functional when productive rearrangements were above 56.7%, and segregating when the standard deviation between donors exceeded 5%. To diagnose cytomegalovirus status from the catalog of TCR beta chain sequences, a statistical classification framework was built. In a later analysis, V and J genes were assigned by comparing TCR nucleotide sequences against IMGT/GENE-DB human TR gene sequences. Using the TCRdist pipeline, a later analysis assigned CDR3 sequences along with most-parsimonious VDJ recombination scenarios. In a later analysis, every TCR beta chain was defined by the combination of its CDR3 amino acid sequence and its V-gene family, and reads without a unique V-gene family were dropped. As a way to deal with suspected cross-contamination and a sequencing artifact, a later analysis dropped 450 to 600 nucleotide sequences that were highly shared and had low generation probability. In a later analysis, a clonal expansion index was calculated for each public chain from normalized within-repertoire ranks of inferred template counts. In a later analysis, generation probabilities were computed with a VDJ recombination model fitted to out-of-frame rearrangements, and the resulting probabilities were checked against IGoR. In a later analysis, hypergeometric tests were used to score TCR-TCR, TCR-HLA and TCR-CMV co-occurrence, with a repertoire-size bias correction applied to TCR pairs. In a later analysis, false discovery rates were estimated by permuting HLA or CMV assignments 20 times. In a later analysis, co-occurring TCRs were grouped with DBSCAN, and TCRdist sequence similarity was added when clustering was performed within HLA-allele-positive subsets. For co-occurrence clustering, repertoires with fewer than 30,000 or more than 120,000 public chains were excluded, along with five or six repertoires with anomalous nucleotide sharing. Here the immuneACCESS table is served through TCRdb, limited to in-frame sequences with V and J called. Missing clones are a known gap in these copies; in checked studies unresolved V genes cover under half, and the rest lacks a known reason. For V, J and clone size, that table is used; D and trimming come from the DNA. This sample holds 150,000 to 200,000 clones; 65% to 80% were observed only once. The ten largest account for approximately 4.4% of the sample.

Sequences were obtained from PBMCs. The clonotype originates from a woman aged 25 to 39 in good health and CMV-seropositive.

The DNA is as follows: TGTGCCAGCAGTGAAGATCGGGGGGTATCTTCCAATGAAAAACTGTTTTTT. Its protein product is CASSEDRGVSSNEKLFF. The rearrangement joined TRBV2 to TRBJ1-4; the D gene is possibly TRBD1, with 5 bases matching. V sheds 1 base and J sheds 5 bases, leaving 17 bases between their ends. The CDR1 and CDR2 encoded by the germline V gene are SNHLY and FYNNEI. The CDR3 numbers 17 residues from cysteine through phenylalanine. Only the CDR3 region is kept as DNA, spanning 51 bases read in frame from base 1.